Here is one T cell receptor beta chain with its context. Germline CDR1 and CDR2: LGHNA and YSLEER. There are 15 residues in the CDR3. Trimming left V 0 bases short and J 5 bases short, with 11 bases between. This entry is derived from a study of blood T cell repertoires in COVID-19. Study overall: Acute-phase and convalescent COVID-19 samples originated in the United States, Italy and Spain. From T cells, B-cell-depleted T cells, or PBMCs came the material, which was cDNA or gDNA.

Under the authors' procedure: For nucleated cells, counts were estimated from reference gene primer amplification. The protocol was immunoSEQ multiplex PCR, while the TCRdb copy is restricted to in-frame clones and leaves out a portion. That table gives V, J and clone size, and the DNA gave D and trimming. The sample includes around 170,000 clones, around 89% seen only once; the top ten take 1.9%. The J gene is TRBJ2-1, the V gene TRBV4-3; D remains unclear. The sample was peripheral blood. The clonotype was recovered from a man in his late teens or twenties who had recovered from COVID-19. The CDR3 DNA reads TGCGCCAGCAGCCAAGATAACGGCGGAGACAATGAGCAGTTCTTC. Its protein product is CASSQDNGGDNEQFF.